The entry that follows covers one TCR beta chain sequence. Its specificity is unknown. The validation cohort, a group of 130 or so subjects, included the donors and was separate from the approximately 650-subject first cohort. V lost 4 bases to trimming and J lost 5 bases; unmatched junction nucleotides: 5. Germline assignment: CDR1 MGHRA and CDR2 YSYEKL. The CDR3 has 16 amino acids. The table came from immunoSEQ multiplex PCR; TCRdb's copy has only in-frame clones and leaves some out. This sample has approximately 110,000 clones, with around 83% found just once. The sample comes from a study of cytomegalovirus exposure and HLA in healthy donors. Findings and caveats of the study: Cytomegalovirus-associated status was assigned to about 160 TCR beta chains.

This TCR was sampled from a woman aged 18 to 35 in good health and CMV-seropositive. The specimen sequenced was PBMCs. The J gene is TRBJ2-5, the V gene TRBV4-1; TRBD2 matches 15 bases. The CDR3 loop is CASSRGTSGRWETQYF. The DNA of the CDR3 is TGCGCCAGCAGCCGAGGGACTAGCGGGAGGTGGGAGACCCAGTACTTC.